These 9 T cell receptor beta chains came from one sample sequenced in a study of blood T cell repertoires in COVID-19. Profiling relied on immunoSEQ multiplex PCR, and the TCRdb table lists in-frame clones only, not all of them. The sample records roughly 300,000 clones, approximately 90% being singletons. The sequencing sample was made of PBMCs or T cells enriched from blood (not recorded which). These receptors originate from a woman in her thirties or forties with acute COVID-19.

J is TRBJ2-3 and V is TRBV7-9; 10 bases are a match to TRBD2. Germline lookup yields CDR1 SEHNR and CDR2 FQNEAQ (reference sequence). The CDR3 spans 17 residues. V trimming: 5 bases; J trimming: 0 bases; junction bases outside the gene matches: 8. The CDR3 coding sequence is TGTGCCAGCAGCCCCCGGCTAGCGGGGGTGAGCACAGATACGCAGTATTTT. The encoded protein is CASSPRLAGVSTDTQYF.

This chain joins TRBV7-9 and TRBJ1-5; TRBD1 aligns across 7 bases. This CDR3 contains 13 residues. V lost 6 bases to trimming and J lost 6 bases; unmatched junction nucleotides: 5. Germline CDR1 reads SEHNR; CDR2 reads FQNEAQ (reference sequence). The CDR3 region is CASSDRAGQPQHF. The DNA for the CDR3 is TGTGCCAGCAGTGACAGGGCTGGTCAGCCCCAGCATTTT.

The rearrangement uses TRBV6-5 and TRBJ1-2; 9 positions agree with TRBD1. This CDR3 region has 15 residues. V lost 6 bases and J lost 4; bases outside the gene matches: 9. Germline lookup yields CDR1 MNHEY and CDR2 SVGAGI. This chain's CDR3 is CASSPPGQGFYGYTF. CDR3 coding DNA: TGTGCCAGCAGCCCCCCGGGACAGGGTTTCTATGGCTACACCTTC.

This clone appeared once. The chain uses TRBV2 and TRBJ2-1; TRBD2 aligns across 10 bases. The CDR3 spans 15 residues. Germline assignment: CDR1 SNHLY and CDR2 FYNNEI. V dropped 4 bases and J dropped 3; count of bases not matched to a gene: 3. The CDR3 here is CASSGTSGGYNEQFF. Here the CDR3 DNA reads TGTGCCAGCAGTGGGACTAGCGGAGGCTACAATGAGCAGTTCTTC.

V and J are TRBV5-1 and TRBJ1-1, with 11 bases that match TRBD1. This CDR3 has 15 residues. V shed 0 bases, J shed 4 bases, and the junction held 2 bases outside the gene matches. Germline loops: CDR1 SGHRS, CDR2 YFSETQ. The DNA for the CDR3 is TGCGCCAGCAGCTTGGTAGGGACAGGGGGCACTGAAGCTTTCTTT. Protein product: CASSLVGTGGTEAFF. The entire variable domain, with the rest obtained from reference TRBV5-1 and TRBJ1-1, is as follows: KAGVTQTPRYLIKTRGQQVTLSCSPISGHRSVSWYQQTPGQGLQFLFEYFSETQRNKGNFPGRFSGRQFSNSRSEMNVSTLELGDSALYLCASSLVGTGGTEAFFGQGTRLTVV.

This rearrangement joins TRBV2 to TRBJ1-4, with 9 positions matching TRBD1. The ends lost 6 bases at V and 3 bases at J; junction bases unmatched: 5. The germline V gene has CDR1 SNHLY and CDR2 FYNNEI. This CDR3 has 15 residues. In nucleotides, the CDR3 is TGTGCCAGCAGACGGGGACAGGGAGCTAATGAAAAACTGTTTTTT. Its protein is CASRRGQGANEKLFF.

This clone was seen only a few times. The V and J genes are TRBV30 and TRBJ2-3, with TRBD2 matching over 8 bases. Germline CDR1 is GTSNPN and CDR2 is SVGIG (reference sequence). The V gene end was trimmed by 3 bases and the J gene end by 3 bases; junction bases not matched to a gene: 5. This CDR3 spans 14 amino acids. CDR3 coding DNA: TGTGCCTGGAGGAGGGGACTAGAAACAGATACGCAGTATTTT. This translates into CAWRRGLETDTQYF.

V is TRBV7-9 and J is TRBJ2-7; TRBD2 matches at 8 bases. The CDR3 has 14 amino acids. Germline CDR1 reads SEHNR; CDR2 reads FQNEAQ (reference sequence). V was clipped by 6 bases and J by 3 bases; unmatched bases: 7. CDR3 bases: TGTGCCAGCAGTCGCGGGGGGTCGAACTACGAGCAGTACTTC. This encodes CASSRGGSNYEQYF.

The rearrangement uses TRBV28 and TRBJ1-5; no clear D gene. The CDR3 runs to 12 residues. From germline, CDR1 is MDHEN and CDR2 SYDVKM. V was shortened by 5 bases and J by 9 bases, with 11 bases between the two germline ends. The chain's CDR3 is CASSPTSPPQHF. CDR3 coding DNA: TGTGCCAGCAGTCCTACTTCCCCGCCCCAGCATTTT. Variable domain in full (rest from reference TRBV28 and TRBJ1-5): DVKVTQSSRYLVKRTGEKVFLECVQDMDHENMFWYRQDPGLGLRLIYFSYDVKMKEKGDIPEGYSVSREKKERFSLILESASTNQTSMYLCASSPTSPPQHFGDGTRLSIL.